This entry concerns a single T cell receptor beta chain. The assay was immunoSEQ multiplex PCR, and TCRdb's table has in-frame clones only and misses some. The sample yields tens of thousands of clones, roughly 87% seen once. CDR3 size: 15 residues. With 2 bases clipped from V and 7 bases from J, the junction kept 3 bases outside the gene matches. Germline CDR1 reads SGDLS; CDR2 reads YYNGEE. The data are from a study of blood T cell repertoires in COVID-19. Overall study context: Acute-phase and convalescent COVID-19 samples originated in the United States, Italy and Spain. Sources were T cells, B-cell-depleted T cells, or PBMCs; the material itself was cDNA or gDNA.

What was sequenced was peripheral blood. The rearrangement links TRBV9 to TRBJ1-4; 12 bases align to TRBD1. The sequence was obtained from a man aged 80 or over in a cohort sampled during active COVID-19. Written as DNA, the CDR3 is TGTGCCAGCAGCGTCGGGACAGGGGGCGGTGAAAAACTGTTTTTT. This gives the protein CASSVGTGGGEKLFF.